What follows is one TCR beta chain and its context. The sample belongs to a study of blood T cell repertoires in COVID-19. Measured with immunoSEQ multiplex PCR; TCRdb has only the in-frame clones, and not every one. The table lists 300,000 to 400,000 clones, approximately 90% of them singletons. CDR1 is MNHEY, CDR2 SVGAGI, per germline. V lost 2 bases to trimming and J lost 2 bases, with 14 bases between them. CDR3 length: 16 amino acids. Symptom resolution, clearance, or two negative PCRs marked the recovered donors of Cohort 3. V is TRBV6-5 and J is TRBJ2-3; weak D call: TRBD2 (6 bases). The sample comprised PBMCs or T cells enriched from blood (not recorded which). The clonotype comes from a man aged 18 to 30 who had recovered from COVID-19. The CDR3 sequence is CASSYLSGEDTDTQYF. CDR3 nucleotide sequence: TGTGCCAGCAGTTACCTCTCTGGGGAGGACACAGATACGCAGTATTTT.